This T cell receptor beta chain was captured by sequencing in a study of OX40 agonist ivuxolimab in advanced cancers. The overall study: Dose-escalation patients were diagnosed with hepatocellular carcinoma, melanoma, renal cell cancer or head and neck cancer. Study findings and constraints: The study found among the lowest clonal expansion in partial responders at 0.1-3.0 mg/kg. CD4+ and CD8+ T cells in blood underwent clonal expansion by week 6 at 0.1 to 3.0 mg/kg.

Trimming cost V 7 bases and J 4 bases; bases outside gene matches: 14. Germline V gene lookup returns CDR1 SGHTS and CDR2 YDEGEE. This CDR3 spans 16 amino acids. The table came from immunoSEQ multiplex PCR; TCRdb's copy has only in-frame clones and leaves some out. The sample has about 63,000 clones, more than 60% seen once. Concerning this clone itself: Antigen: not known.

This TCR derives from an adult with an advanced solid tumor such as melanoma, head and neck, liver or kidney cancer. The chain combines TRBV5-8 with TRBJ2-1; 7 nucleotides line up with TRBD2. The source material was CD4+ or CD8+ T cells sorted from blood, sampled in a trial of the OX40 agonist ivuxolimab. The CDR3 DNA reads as TGTGCCAGCCGGAGATCCAGGGAGGGCGGGTACAATGAGCAGTTCTTC. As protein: CASRRSREGGYNEQFF.